The clone carrying this TCR beta chain appeared many times. The data are from a study of Graves' ophthalmopathy and Graves' hyperthyroidism. Beta-chain TCR CDR3 regions were amplified from RNA transcripts. HTBI primers primed a first-round RT-PCR, and a second-round multiplex PCR followed. TCRdb processed the multiplex PCR reads anew with MiXCR; each CDR3 protein has one entry. In the table there are under 800,000 distinct CDR3 sequences, 20% to 25% of which are singletons. Germline CDR1 LNHNV, CDR2 YYDKDF (reference sequence). This CDR3 is built from 16 residues. Trimming took off 0 bases at V and 5 bases at J, with 16 bases between the two ends.

V is TRBV15 and J is TRBJ1-1; D gene uncertain. The source is a young woman with stable Graves' hyperthyroidism. Some clones in this sample may be carry-over from other donors' samples. Specimen: peripheral blood. CDR3 amino acids: CATSRDLVIGRTEAFF. CDR3 in DNA: TGTGCCACCAGCAGAGATTTAGTTATAGGCAGAACTGAAGCTTTCTTT. The complete variable domain, with remaining parts taken from reference TRBV15 and TRBJ1-1, reads DAMVIQNPRYQVTQFGKPVTLSCSQTLNHNVMYWYQQKSSQAPKLLFHYYDKDFNNEADTPDNFQSRRPNTSFCFLDIRSPGLGDTAMYLCATSRDLVIGRTEAFFGQGTRLTVV.